The clone carrying this TCR beta chain has at least ten counts. Its antigen is currently unknown. TCRdb redid the calling of the 5' RACE reads with MiXCR, one entry per CDR3 protein. The repertoire holds more than 500,000 distinct CDR3 sequences, with about 5.4% as singletons. These data are taken from a study of CD8 T cells in ankylosing spondylitis. Study results and caveats: There was a TCR beta motif, made of several highly homologous variants, that appeared characteristic of ankylosing spondylitis blood. As for the disease-linked clones, they showed a CD8+ phenotype and occurred at relatively low frequencies in peripheral blood. Matched synovial fluid from ankylosing spondylitis patients was reported to be enriched for disease-linked clones.

Source material: blood, either unsorted or a sorted T cell fraction (not recorded which). This sequence was found in a male donor with ankylosing spondylitis.

The CDR3 region is CASSSRGTSGGPIDTQYF. CDR3 sequence (DNA): TGTGCCAGCAGCTCCCGAGGGACTAGCGGGGGACCTATTGATACGCAGTATTTT. The chain joins TRBV12-3 or TRBV12-4 to TRBJ2-3; TRBD2 matches at 14 bases. Trimming at V came to 6 bases and at J to 6 bases, leaving 14 bases not matched to a gene. The CDR3 contains 18 residues.